This T cell receptor (beta chain) was retrieved from a study of cytomegalovirus exposure and HLA in healthy donors. General study results and limits: According to a later analysis, donors in an Asian-associated ancestry cluster reportedly had fewer N-insertions than the approximately 670-donor mean. The later analysis indicated that the majority of CMV-associated TCR beta chains appeared HLA-restricted.

The study ran its PCR with 60 Vbeta and 13 Jbeta primers. Clones were read by immunoSEQ multiplex PCR, and TCRdb kept only the in-frame ones, dropping some. This table has roughly 200,000 clones, around four fifths appearing once. This clone was counted a few times. As yet, its antigen is unknown. In germline, CDR1 is KGHSH, CDR2 LQKENI. V gave up 3 bases and J gave up 3 bases; unmatched junction bases: 1. This CDR3 comprises 15 residues. J is TRBJ2-3 and V is TRBV18; 12 bases align to TRBD2. Sample: PBMCs. This receptor was taken from a woman aged 60-75 years in good health and CMV-seropositive. The DNA of the CDR3 is TGTGCCAGCTCACCCGGGACTAGCGGGACAGATACGCAGTATTTT. Translation gives CASSPGTSGTDTQYF.